This TCR beta chain derives from a study of Ad26.COV2.S vaccination and SARS-CoV-2 variants. Study-level results: An underestimation of total T cell responses may have resulted from the TCR breadth and depth analyses. Spike-specific TCR breadth in vaccine recipients exceeded that seen in placebo recipients.

V was shortened by 6 bases and J by 10 bases, with 10 bases between the two germline ends. The CDR3 consists of 12 residues. On this clone itself: Its antigen remains unknown.

Sample treatment: around 19 received Ad26.COV2.S at low or high dose, single or two shots; roughly five received placebo; per-sample allocation not given. Samples came from day 63 after the first vaccine or placebo injection. Donation was by an adult aged 18-55 years who was in Boston. The table came from immunoSEQ multiplex PCR; TCRdb's copy has only in-frame clones and leaves some out. This sample has around 350,000 clones; roughly 85% occur once, and the top ten carry about 3.5%. The source is a person aged 18 to 65 who received the Ad26.COV2.S COVID-19 vaccine or a placebo. This sequence joins TRBV12-3 or TRBV12-4 and TRBJ1-6; tentative D call: TRBD1 (5 bases). This specimen consisted of peripheral blood, obtained in a trial of Ad26.COV2.S vaccine versus placebo. The CDR3 DNA reads TGTGCCAGCAGCCTACAGGAATCACCCCTCCACTTT. It is translated as CASSLQESPLHF.